This T cell receptor beta chain derives from a study of shared clonotypes between healthy human individuals. Clones were sequenced by immunoSEQ multiplex PCR, and TCRdb holds only the in-frame ones, with some missing. Of around 1,000,000 clones in the sample, approximately 80% were seen once. This CDR3 is built from 11 residues. The ends were cut back, 6 bases at V and 8 bases at J, with 8 bases in the middle. Germline values: CDR1 MDHEN, CDR2 SYDVKM. This rearrangement joins TRBV28 to TRBJ2-1; D uncertain. What was sequenced was memory CD4+ T cells from PBMCs. The subset was: CD45RA-negative fraction. This receptor was obtained from a young man in good health. Some clones in this sample may be carry-over from other donors' samples. Here the CDR3 reads CASSPEDEQFF. Here the CDR3 DNA reads TGTGCCAGCAGCCCTGAGGATGAGCAGTTCTTC.